These 10 T cell receptor beta chains share one sample of origin, sequenced in a study of shared clonotypes between healthy human individuals. Libraries were prepared by immunoSEQ multiplex PCR; TCRdb keeps only in-frame clonotypes and omits some of them. The sample lists about 2.1 million clones; approximately 92% were seen once. Cells designated naive CD8 were CD45RO-negative and were positively selected for CCR7, with terminally differentiated effector memory CD45RA+ cells excluded. Material for sequencing was naive CD8+ T cells from PBMCs. These receptor sequences come from a man aged 18 to 29 in good health. Some clones in this sample may be carry-over from other donors' samples.

Worth noting for this clone: In the same sample, other DNA sequences code for this CDR3. The chain is built from TRBV7-9 and TRBJ2-7; 8 positions agree with TRBD2. With 1 base clipped from V and 3 bases from J, the junction kept 2 bases outside the gene matches. The germline gives CDR1 SEHNR, CDR2 FQNEAQ (reference sequence). CDR3 size: 14 residues. The CDR3 nucleotides are TGTGCCAGCAGCTTAGTTGGGACTAGCTACGAGCAGTACTTC. Its protein product is CASSLVGTSYEQYF. Full variable domain (rest looked up from reference TRBV7-9 and TRBJ2-7): DTGVSQNPRHKITKRGQNVTFRCDPISEHNRLYWYRQTLGQGPEFLTYFQNEAQLEKSRLLSDRFSAERPKGSFSTLEIQRTEQGDSAMYLCASSLVGTSYEQYFGPGTRLTVT.

This chain uses TRBV18 with TRBJ2-1; 9 bases are shared with TRBD2. The CDR3 spans 18 residues. Losses at the gene ends were 3 bases for V and 4 bases for J; bases not matched to a gene: 13. Germline V lookup: CDR1 KGHSH, CDR2 LQKENI. CDR3 sequence: CASSPLDVAGEGYNEQFF. The DNA for the CDR3 is TGTGCCAGCTCACCGCTCGATGTAGCGGGAGAGGGTTACAATGAGCAGTTCTTC.

This chain uses TRBV30 with TRBJ2-1; 12 bases are shared with TRBD2. The junction had 4 bases not matched to a gene; V was cut back by 0 bases and J by 7 bases. The CDR3 is made up of 15 amino acids. Germline CDR1 GTSNPN, CDR2 SVGIG (reference sequence). CDR3 DNA sequence: TGTGCCTGGAGTGTACGACTAGCGGGAGTTAATGAGCAGTTCTTC. Translating gives CAWSVRLAGVNEQFF.

This chain uses TRBV9 with TRBJ2-1; maybe TRBD1 (6 bases). V lost 0 bases and J 8 bases, leaving 21 bases between the germline ends. This CDR3 comprises 17 residues. CDR1 SGDLS and CDR2 YYNGEE come from the germline V gene. CDR3 sequence (DNA): TGTGCCAGCAGCGTAGACCCCCACAGGGAAGGGGTGCATGAGCAGTTCTTC. It translates to CASSVDPHREGVHEQFF.

The V call is TRBV9, the J call TRBJ1-1, with D unclear. The V and J ends lost 2 bases and 5 bases respectively, with 13 bases between them. Germline V CDR1 and CDR2: SGDLS, YYNGEE. This CDR3 contains 14 residues. The CDR3 bases are TGTGCCAGCAGCGTTTCCGGGGTTGGAACTGAAGCTTTCTTT. As protein: CASSVSGVGTEAFF.

The chain uses TRBV9 and TRBJ2-4; D is undetermined. In germline, CDR1 is SGDLS, CDR2 YYNGEE. The CDR3 covers 15 residues. The ends were cut back, 4 bases at V and 6 bases at J, with 17 bases in the middle. This chain's CDR3 is CASSPRGLMGNIQYF. The DNA for the CDR3 is TGTGCCAGCAGCCCCCGAGGTCTAATGGGAAACATTCAGTACTTC.

The rearrangement links TRBV7-9 to TRBJ2-7, with unresolved D. Trimming cost V 10 bases and J 4 bases, with 11 bases left between them. Germline CDR1 and CDR2: SEHNR and FQNEAQ (reference sequence). The CDR3 runs to 11 residues. For the CDR3, the DNA is TGTGCCACTGCGATCGGGTACGAGCAGTACTTC. Translating it yields CATAIGYEQYF.

The V gene is TRBV5-1, the J gene TRBJ1-2; the D is unclear. The CDR3 sequence is 13 residues long. Trimming removed 4 bases at V and 7 bases at J, with 14 bases between. Per germline, CDR1 SGHRS and CDR2 YFSETQ. CDR3 DNA sequence: TGCGCCAGCAGCCCCCAAGGGTCCTTTGGCTACACCTTC. Protein sequence: CASSPQGSFGYTF.

V and J are TRBV6-5 and TRBJ2-7; 9 bases match TRBD1. V lost 7 bases and J lost 6; bases outside the gene matches: 10. Germline V gene data show CDR1 as MNHEY and CDR2 as SVGAGI. This CDR3 region has 14 residues. CDR3 residues: CASTSGTGRSEQYF. The CDR3 DNA follows: TGTGCCAGCACCTCCGGGACAGGGAGGAGCGAGCAGTACTTC.

J is TRBJ1-2 and V is TRBV29-1; D might be TRBD1 (5 bases). The CDR3 is made up of 15 amino acids. V was cut by 7 bases and J by 3 bases, with 21 bases left in between. Germline CDR1 reads SQVTM; CDR2 reads ANQGSEA. The CDR3 DNA sequence: TGCAGCGCCCCAGACCCCAGGGACCGGGACTATGGCTACACCTTC. This sequence encodes CSAPDPRDRDYGYTF.